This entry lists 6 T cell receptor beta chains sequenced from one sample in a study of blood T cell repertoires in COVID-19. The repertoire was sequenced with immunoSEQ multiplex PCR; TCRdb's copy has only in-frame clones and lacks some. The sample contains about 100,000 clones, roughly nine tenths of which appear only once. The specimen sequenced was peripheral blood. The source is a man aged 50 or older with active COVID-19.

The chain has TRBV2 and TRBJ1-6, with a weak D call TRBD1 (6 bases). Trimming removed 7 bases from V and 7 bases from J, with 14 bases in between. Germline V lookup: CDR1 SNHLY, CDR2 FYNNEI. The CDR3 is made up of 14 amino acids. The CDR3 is CASNSGTRNSPLHF. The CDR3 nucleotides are TGTGCCAGCAATTCAGGGACACGGAATTCACCCCTCCACTTT.

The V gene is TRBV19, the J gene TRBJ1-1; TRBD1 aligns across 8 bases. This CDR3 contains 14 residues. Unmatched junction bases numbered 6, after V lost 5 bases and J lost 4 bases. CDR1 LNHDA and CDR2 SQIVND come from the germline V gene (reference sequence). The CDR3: CASSAGGSFTEAFF. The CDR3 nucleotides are TGTGCCAGTAGTGCAGGGGGCTCGTTCACTGAAGCTTTCTTT. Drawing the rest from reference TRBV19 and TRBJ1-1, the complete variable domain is DGGITQSPKYLFRKEGQNVTLSCEQNLNHDAMYWYRQDPGQGLRLIYYSQIVNDFQKGDIAEGYSVSREKKESFPLTVTSAQKNPTAFYLCASSAGGSFTEAFFGQGTRLTVV.

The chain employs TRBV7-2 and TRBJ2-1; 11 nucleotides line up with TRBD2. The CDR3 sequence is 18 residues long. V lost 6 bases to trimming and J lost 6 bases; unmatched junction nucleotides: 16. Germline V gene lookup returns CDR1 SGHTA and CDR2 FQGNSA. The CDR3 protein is CASSLLPSLAGGGNEQFF. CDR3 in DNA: TGTGCCAGCAGTTTACTCCCTTCTCTAGCGGGGGGTGGCAATGAGCAGTTCTTC.

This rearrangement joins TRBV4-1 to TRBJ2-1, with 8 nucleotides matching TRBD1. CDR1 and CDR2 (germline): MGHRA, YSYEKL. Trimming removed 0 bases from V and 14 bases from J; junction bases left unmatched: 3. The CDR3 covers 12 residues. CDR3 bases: TGCGCCAGCAGCCAAGAGGCAGGGGGCAAGTTCTTC. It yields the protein CASSQEAGGKFF.

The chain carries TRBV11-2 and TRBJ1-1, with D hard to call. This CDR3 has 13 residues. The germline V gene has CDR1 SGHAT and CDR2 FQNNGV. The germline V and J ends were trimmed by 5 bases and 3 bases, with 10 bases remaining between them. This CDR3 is CASSQRPYTEAFF. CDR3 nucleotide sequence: TGTGCCAGCAGCCAGCGGCCGTACACTGAAGCTTTCTTT.

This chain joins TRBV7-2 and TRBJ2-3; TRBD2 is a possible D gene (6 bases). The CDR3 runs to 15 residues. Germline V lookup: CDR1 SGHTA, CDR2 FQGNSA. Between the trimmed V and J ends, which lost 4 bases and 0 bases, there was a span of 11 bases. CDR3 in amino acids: CASSSRGSSTDTQYF. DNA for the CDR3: TGTGCCAGCAGCTCCCGGGGGTCTAGCACAGATACGCAGTATTTT. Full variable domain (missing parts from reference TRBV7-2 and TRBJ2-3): GAGVSQSPSNKVTEKGKDVELRCDPISGHTALYWYRQSLGQGLEFLIYFQGNSAPDKSGLPSDRFSAERTGGSVSTLTIQRTQQEDSAVYLCASSSRGSSTDTQYFGPGTRLTVL.